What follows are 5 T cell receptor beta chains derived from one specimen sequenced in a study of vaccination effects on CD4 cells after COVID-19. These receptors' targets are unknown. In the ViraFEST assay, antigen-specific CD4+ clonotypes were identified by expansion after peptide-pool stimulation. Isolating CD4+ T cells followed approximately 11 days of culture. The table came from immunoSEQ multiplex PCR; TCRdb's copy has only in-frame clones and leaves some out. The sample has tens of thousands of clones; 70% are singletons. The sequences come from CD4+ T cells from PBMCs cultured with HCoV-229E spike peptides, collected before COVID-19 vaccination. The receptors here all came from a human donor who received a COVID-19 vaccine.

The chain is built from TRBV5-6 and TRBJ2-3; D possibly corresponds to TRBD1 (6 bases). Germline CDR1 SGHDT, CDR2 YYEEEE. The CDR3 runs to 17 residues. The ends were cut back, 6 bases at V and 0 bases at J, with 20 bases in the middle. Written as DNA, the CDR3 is TGTGCCAGCACCCTCCCCACTGACAGGATTAGCACAGATACGCAGTATTTT. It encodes CASTLPTDRISTDTQYF.

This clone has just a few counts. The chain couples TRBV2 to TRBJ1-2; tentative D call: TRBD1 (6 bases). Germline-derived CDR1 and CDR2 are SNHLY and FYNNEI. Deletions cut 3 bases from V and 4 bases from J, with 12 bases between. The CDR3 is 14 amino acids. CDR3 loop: CASSDRGTPYGYTF. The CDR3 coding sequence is TGTGCCAGCAGTGATCGTGGGACACCCTATGGCTACACCTTC.

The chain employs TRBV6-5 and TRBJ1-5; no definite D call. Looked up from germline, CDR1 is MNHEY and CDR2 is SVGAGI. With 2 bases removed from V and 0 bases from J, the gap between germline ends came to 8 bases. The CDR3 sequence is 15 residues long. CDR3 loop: CASSYGRNSNQPQHF. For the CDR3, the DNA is TGTGCCAGCAGTTACGGACGGAATAGCAATCAGCCCCAGCATTTT.

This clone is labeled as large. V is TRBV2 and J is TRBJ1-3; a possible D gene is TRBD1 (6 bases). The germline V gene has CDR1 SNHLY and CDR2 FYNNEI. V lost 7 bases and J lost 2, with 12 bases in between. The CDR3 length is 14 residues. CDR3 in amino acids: CASTSGGPGNTIYF. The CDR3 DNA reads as TGTGCCAGCACCAGTGGGGGGCCTGGAAACACCATATATTTT.

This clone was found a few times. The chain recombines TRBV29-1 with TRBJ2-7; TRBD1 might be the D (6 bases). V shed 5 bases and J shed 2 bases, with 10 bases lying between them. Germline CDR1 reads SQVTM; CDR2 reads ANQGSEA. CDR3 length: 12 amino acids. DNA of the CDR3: TGCAGCGTTAAGGGGGAGACCTACGAGCAGTACTTC. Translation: CSVKGETYEQYF.